These 29 T cell receptor beta chains originate from one sample sequenced in a study of CD8 T cells in Susac syndrome. After extraction with the RNeasy kit, about 0.45 to 1 ug of the RNA was reverse transcribed using random hexamers. TCRdb reprocessed the immunoSEQ multiplex PCR reads with MiXCR, giving one entry per CDR3 protein. The sample includes approximately 110,000 distinct CDR3 sequences, around 94% of them seen just once. Sequences were obtained from CD4+ T cells from PBMCs. The receptor source for this set is a human donor in good health.

This chain uses TRBV18 with TRBJ1-5; 7 nucleotides agree with TRBD1. Looked up from germline, CDR1 is KGHSH and CDR2 is LQKENI. J was trimmed by 0 bases and V by 3 bases; bases with no gene match: 5. The CDR3 covers 16 residues. For the CDR3, the DNA is TGTGCCAGCTCACCCTCGACAGGGAATAGCAATCAGCCCCAGCATTTT. Translated, it gives CASSPSTGNSNQPQHF.

V is TRBV7-9 and J is TRBJ2-7; 10 bases align to TRBD2. Germline loops: CDR1 SEHNR, CDR2 FQNEAQ (reference sequence). CDR3 size: 12 residues. J lost 12 bases, V lost 3 bases, and 5 bases had no gene match. The CDR3 region is CASSFAAGGAYF. In DNA form, the CDR3 reads TGTGCCAGCAGCTTCGCAGCGGGGGGGGCGTACTTC.

The V call is TRBV30, the J call TRBJ2-1, with 7 nucleotides matching TRBD2. Germline CDR1 reads GTSNPN; CDR2 reads SVGIG (reference sequence). The trim removed 2 bases at V and 8 bases at J, leaving 6 bases unmatched. The CDR3 is made up of 13 amino acids. CDR3 region: CAWSRKAGDEQFF. The CDR3 DNA sequence: TGTGCCTGGAGTCGAAAGGCGGGAGATGAGCAGTTCTTC.

The J gene is TRBJ2-7, the V gene TRBV10-3; 8 bases map to TRBD1. Trimming at V came to 5 bases and at J to 5 bases, leaving 14 bases not matched to a gene. CDR1 and CDR2 (germline): ENHRY, SYGVKD. The CDR3 totals 16 residues. The CDR3 loop is CAISIRHVRGQNEQYF. CDR3 sequence (DNA): TGTGCCATCAGTATCAGGCATGTCAGGGGGCAAAACGAGCAGTACTTC.

This chain uses TRBV20-1 with TRBJ1-1; a possible D gene is TRBD1 (5 bases). Trimming pared 0 bases from V and 3 bases from J, leaving 11 bases between. Germline V gives CDR1 DFQATT, CDR2 SNEGSKA (reference sequence). This CDR3 contains 14 residues. In DNA, the CDR3 is TGCAGTGCTAGAGATAGAAGGGGTCACACTGAAGCTTTCTTT. This translates into CSARDRRGHTEAFF.

This rearrangement joins TRBV20-1 to TRBJ2-4; 11 nucleotides line up with TRBD2. CDR1 is DFQATT and CDR2 is SNEGSKA in the germline V gene (reference sequence). The CDR3 has 16 residues. Trimming removed 1 base from V and 5 bases from J; junction bases left unmatched: 7. The CDR3 DNA reads as TGCAGTGCTAGAGGGGGGCTAGCGGGAGGTGAAAACATTCAGTACTTC. Translating gives CSARGGLAGGENIQYF.

V and J are TRBV10-2 and TRBJ1-1; no firm D call. This CDR3 spans 11 amino acids. The V and J ends lost 6 bases and 7 bases respectively, with 9 bases between them. Germline values: CDR1 WSHSY, CDR2 SAAADI. The CDR3 DNA reads TGCGCCAGCAGGGAACGCCTTGAAGCTTTCTTT. It codes for CASRERLEAFF.

The chain employs TRBV7-9 and TRBJ1-4, with D tentatively TRBD1 (5 bases). Between the trimmed V and J ends, which lost 3 bases and 0 bases, there was a span of 11 bases. This CDR3 region has 16 residues. CDR1 SEHNR and CDR2 FQNEAQ come from the germline V gene (reference sequence). CDR3 DNA sequence: TGTGCCAGCAGCTTGACCCCCAGGGCAACTAATGAAAAACTGTTTTTT. Translated, it gives CASSLTPRATNEKLFF.

This clonotype was detected only once. This chain connects TRBV29-1 to TRBJ1-2; 10 nucleotides line up with TRBD1. The germline V gene has CDR1 SQVTM and CDR2 ANQGSEA. J gave up 6 bases and V 8 bases, and 9 bases lay outside the gene matches. This CDR3 comprises 13 residues. The CDR3 reads CSSWGQGTDGYTF. The CDR3 region has the DNA TGCAGCTCTTGGGGACAGGGGACGGATGGCTACACCTTC.

The chain is built from TRBV5-5 and TRBJ2-1, with D possibly TRBD1 on 7 matching bases. Germline V CDR1 and CDR2: SGHKS, YYEKEE (reference sequence). This CDR3 spans 15 amino acids. V was trimmed by 9 bases and J by 1 base, leaving 17 bases between them. The CDR3 coding sequence is TGTGCCACCGGAGGGGACAGTTCGTCCTACAATGAGCAGTTCTTC. The encoded protein is CATGGDSSSYNEQFF.

This clonotype has only a few counts. The chain couples TRBV6-1 to TRBJ2-7, with D tentatively TRBD2 (6 bases). This CDR3 contains 16 residues. Trimming removed 6 bases at V and 2 bases at J, with 20 bases between. Germline-derived CDR1 and CDR2 are MNHNS and SASEGT. CDR3 bases: TGTGCCAGCAGCAATCTCCCGGGGGACCGTACCTACGAGCAGTACTTC. Translation: CASSNLPGDRTYEQYF.

The genes are TRBV5-1 and TRBJ2-7; TRBD2 matches at 8 bases. Germline assignment: CDR1 SGHRS and CDR2 YFSETQ. This CDR3 has 15 amino acids. With 0 bases clipped from V and 0 bases from J, the junction kept 2 bases outside the gene matches. The CDR3 nucleotides are TGCGCCAGCAGCTTGGTTCTAGCGGGCTCCTACGAGCAGTACTTC. It specifies CASSLVLAGSYEQYF.

This rearrangement joins TRBV2 to TRBJ2-3; TRBD1 is a possible D gene (6 bases). V shed 6 bases and J shed 0 bases, with 10 bases lying between them. Germline V lookup: CDR1 SNHLY, CDR2 FYNNEI. The CDR3 is made up of 14 amino acids. The CDR3 here is CASSGTTSTDTQYF. The CDR3 coding sequence is TGTGCCAGCAGCGGGACAACTAGCACAGATACGCAGTATTTT.

V gene TRBV20-1 combines with J gene TRBJ2-7; tentative D call: TRBD1 (5 bases). CDR3 length equals 13 residues. V was shortened by 6 bases and J by 5 bases, with 17 bases between the two germline ends. CDR1 DFQATT and CDR2 SNEGSKA come from the germline V gene (reference sequence). The CDR3 reads CSAQYPGLNEQYF. The DNA for the CDR3 is TGCAGTGCACAATATCCAGGGTTGAACGAGCAGTACTTC.

The chain carries TRBV11-2 and TRBJ2-7; 12 bases match TRBD2. This CDR3 contains 18 residues. The V gene's germline CDR1 is SGHAT and CDR2 FQNNGV. V dropped 0 bases and J dropped 3; count of bases not matched to a gene: 9. As DNA, the CDR3 is TGTGCCAGCAGCTTAGATGCAACCGGGACTAGCGGGTACTACGAGCAGTACTTC. Translation gives CASSLDATGTSGYYEQYF.

In this sample, this clonotype turned up once. CDR3 loop: CASRMMDGYEQYF. The CDR3 nucleotides are TGTGCCAGCAGAATGATGGACGGCTACGAGCAGTACTTC. V usage is TRBV5-6 and J usage is TRBJ2-7; D gene unclear. Germline V gene lookup returns CDR1 SGHDT and CDR2 YYEEEE. This CDR3 contains 13 residues. Trimming left V 5 bases short and J 3 bases short, with 12 bases between. The variable domain in full, completed from reference TRBV5-6 and TRBJ2-7, reads DAGVTQSPTHLIKTRGQQVTLRCSPKSGHDTVSWYQQALGQGPQFIFQYYEEEERQRGNFPDRFSGHQFPNYSSELNVNALLLGDSALYLCASRMMDGYEQYFGPGTRLTVT.

The rearrangement uses TRBV6-6 and TRBJ2-7; 11 nucleotides agree with TRBD2. Germline-derived CDR1 and CDR2 are MNHNY and SVGAGI (reference sequence). After removal of 4 bases from V and 5 bases from J, the junction contained 7 bases not matched to a gene. The CDR3 extends over 15 amino acids. This chain's CDR3 is CASSLQLAGAHEQYF. The CDR3 bases are TGTGCCAGCAGTTTACAACTAGCGGGAGCCCACGAGCAGTACTTC.

The CDR3 DNA reads as TGTGCCAGCTCACCAGGCCCCCCGGAGAGAAGGGGTGAGCAGTTCTTC. Protein: CASSPGPPERRGEQFF. The chain carries TRBV18 and TRBJ2-1, with a weak D call TRBD1 (5 bases). CDR1 and CDR2 from the germline V gene are KGHSH and LQKENI. The CDR3 is 16 residues long. V dropped 2 bases and J dropped 9 bases, with 20 bases sitting between them.

The chain employs TRBV5-1 and TRBJ1-2; 7 bases line up with TRBD1. The CDR3 has 15 residues. V shed 0 bases, J shed 8 bases, and the junction held 10 bases outside the gene matches. Per germline, CDR1 SGHRS and CDR2 YFSETQ. The CDR3 DNA sequence: TGCGCCAGCAGCTTGGGCCTCATCGAGGGGGCCGGCTACACCTTC. Translating it yields CASSLGLIEGAGYTF.

The V call is TRBV7-8, the J call TRBJ2-2; D call uncertain. V was shortened by 4 bases and J by 5 bases, with 2 bases between the two germline ends. Per the germline V gene, CDR1 is SGHVS and CDR2 is FQNEAQ. This CDR3 has 11 amino acids. The CDR3 DNA reads as TGTGCCAGCAGCTATACCGGGGAGCTGTTTTTT. Translating it yields CASSYTGELFF.

This clonotype was detected only once. CDR3 bases: TGTGCCAGCAGCGTAGTGGGGGAGGCCTCCTACGAGCAGTACTTC. Its translation: CASSVVGEASYEQYF. The J gene is TRBJ2-7, the V gene TRBV9, with D tentatively TRBD2 (6 bases). V lost 0 bases and J 0 bases, leaving 10 bases between the germline ends. The CDR3 consists of 15 residues. Germline-derived CDR1 and CDR2 are SGDLS and YYNGEE.

The chain links TRBV19 to TRBJ1-6; 7 bases agree with TRBD1. The CDR3 has 16 residues. Germline lookup yields CDR1 LNHDA and CDR2 SQIVND (reference sequence). Trimming at V came to 6 bases and at J to 0 bases, leaving 5 bases not matched to a gene. The CDR3: CASRETGSSYNSPLHF. DNA for the CDR3: TGTGCCAGTAGGGAGACAGGGAGCTCCTATAATTCACCCCTCCACTTT.

The rearrangement joins TRBV24-1 to TRBJ2-7; D might be TRBD2 (6 bases). With 4 bases removed from V and 5 bases from J, the gap between germline ends came to 14 bases. The CDR3 runs to 14 residues. Germline V gene data show CDR1 as KGHDR and CDR2 as SFDVKD. The CDR3 loop is CATSDPARGDEQYF. The DNA of the CDR3 is TGTGCCACCAGTGACCCCGCGCGGGGCGACGAGCAGTACTTC.

This sequence joins TRBV7-2 and TRBJ2-3; weak D call: TRBD2 (6 bases). CDR1 SGHTA and CDR2 FQGNSA come from the germline V gene. V gave up 6 bases and J gave up 2 bases, with 15 bases separating them. CDR3 length equals 15 residues. CDR3 DNA: TGTGCCAGCAGTTTCGAGGGACTCCCCACAGATACGCAGTATTTT. Its protein product is CASSFEGLPTDTQYF.

The rearrangement joins TRBV29-1 to TRBJ2-1, with a weak D call TRBD1 (5 bases). CDR1 and CDR2 (germline): SQVTM, ANQGSEA. The V and J ends lost 1 base and 2 bases respectively, with 12 bases between them. This CDR3 contains 15 residues. CDR3: CSVEGGQGPYNEQFF. The CDR3 DNA reads as TGCAGCGTTGAAGGTGGACAAGGCCCCTACAATGAGCAGTTCTTC.

This chain links TRBV5-1 with TRBJ2-5; 7 bases map to TRBD2. The V segment lost 0 bases and the J segment 4 bases; nucleotides outside the gene matches: 12. The germline V gene encodes CDR1 SGHRS and CDR2 YFSETQ. There are 17 residues in the CDR3. CDR3 bases: TGCGCCAGCAGCTTGGGGGCGACTAGCCGTGGAGTAGAGACCCAGTACTTC. It codes for CASSLGATSRGVETQYF.

This rearrangement joins TRBV3-1 to TRBJ1-2, with TRBD1 matching over 11 bases. The V segment lost 2 bases and the J segment 6 bases; nucleotides outside the gene matches: 5. The CDR3 contains 15 residues. In germline, CDR1 is LGHDT, CDR2 YNNKEL (reference sequence). In DNA, the CDR3 is TGTGCCAGCAGCCAATTGGACAGGGGGCGAAATGGCTACACCTTC. Amino acid sequence: CASSQLDRGRNGYTF.

This rearrangement joins TRBV5-1 to TRBJ1-1, with D possibly TRBD1 on 5 matching bases. Germline-derived CDR1 and CDR2 are SGHRS and YFSETQ. The CDR3 covers 14 residues. V gave up 3 bases and J gave up 0 bases, with 9 bases separating them. As DNA, the CDR3 is TGCGCCAGCAGCTCTGACAGAATGAACACTGAAGCTTTCTTT. As protein: CASSSDRMNTEAFF.

The chain employs TRBV18 and TRBJ1-1; TRBD1 matches at 7 bases. The V segment lost 6 bases and the J segment 1 base; nucleotides outside the gene matches: 5. Germline CDR1 KGHSH, CDR2 LQKENI. The CDR3 has 14 amino acids. CDR3 DNA: TGTGCCAGCTCCTCCAGGGGGGCGAACACTGAAGCTTTCTTT. As protein: CASSSRGANTEAFF.